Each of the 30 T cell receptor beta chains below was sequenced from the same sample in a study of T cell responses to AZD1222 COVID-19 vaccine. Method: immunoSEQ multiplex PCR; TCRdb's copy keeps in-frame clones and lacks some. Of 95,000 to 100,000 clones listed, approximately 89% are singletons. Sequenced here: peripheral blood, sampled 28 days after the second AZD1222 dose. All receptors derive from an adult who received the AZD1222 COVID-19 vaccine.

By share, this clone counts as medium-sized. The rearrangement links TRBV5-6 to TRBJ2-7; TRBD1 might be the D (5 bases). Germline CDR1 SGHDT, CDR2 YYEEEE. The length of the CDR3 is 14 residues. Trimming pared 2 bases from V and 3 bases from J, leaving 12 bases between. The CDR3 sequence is CASSFRQIYYEQYF. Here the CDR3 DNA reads TGTGCCAGCAGCTTTAGACAGATTTACTACGAGCAGTACTTC.

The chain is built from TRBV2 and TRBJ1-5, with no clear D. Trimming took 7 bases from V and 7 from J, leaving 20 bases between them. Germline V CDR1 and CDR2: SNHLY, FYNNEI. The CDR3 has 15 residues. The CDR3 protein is CASTAARGSEQPQHF. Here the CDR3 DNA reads TGTGCCAGCACCGCGGCGCGGGGTTCAGAGCAGCCCCAGCATTTT.

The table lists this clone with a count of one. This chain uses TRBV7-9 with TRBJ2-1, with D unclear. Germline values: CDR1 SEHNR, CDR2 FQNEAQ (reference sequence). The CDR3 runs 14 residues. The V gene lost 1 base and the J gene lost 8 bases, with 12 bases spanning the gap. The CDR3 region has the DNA TGTGCCAGCAGCTTAGGCAGCGCGCTCCATGAGCAGTTCTTC. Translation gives CASSLGSALHEQFF.

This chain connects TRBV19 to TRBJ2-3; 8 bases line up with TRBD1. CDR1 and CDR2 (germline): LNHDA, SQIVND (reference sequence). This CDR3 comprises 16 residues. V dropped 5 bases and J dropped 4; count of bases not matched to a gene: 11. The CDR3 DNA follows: TGTGCCAGTAGTCCCCTCGGACAGGGATTTGCAGATACGCAGTATTTT. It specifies CASSPLGQGFADTQYF.

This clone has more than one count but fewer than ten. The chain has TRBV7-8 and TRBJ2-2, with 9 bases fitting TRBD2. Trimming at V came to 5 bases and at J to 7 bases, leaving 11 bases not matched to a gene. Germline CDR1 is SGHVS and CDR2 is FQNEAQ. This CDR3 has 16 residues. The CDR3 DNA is TGTGCCAGCAGCCAAATTAGCGGGGGCCCGGGCGGGGAGCTGTTTTTT. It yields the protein CASSQISGGPGGELFF.

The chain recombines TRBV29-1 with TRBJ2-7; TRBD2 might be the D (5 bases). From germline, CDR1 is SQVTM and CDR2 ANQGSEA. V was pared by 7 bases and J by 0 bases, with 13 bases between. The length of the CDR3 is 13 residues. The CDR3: CSALRESSYEQYF. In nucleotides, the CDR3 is TGCAGCGCCCTAAGGGAGAGCTCCTACGAGCAGTACTTC.

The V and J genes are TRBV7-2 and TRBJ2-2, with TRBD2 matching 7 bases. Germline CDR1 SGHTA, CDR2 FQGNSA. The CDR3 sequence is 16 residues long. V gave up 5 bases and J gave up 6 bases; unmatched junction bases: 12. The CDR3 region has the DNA TGTGCCAGCAGCCCGGGGAGCGGGGAGGTCTCCGGGGAGCTGTTTTTT. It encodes CASSPGSGEVSGELFF.

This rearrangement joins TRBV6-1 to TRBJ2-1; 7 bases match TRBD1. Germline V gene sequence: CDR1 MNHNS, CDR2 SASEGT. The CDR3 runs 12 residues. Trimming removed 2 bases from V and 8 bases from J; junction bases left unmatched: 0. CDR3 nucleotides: TGTGCCAGCAGTGAACAGGGGGATGAGCAGTTCTTC. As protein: CASSEQGDEQFF.

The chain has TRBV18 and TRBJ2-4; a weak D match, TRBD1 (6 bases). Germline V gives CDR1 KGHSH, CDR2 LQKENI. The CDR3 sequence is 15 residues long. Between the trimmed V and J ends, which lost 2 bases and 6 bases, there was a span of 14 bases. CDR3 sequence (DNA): TGTGCCAGCTCACCAAGCAGGGGTGGGGGAAACATTCAGTACTTC. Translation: CASSPSRGGGNIQYF.

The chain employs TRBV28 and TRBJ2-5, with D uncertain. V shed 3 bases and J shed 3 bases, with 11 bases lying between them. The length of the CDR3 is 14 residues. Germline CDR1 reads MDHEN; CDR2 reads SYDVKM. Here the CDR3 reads CASSFAGQEETQYF. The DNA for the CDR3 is TGTGCCAGCAGTTTTGCCGGCCAGGAAGAGACCCAGTACTTC.

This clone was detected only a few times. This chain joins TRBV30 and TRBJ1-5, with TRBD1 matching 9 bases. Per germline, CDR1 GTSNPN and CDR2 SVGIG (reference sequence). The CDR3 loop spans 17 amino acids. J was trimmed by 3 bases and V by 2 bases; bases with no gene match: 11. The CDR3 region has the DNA TGTGCCTGGAGTATAGGACAGGGGAGTGTTTACAATCAGCCCCAGCATTTT. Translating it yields CAWSIGQGSVYNQPQHF.

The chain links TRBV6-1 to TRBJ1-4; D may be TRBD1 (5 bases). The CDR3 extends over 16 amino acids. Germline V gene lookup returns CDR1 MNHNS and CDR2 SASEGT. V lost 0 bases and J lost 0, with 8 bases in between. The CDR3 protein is CASSEAGATTNEKLFF. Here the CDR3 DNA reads TGTGCCAGCAGTGAAGCAGGGGCTACAACTAATGAAAAACTGTTTTTT.

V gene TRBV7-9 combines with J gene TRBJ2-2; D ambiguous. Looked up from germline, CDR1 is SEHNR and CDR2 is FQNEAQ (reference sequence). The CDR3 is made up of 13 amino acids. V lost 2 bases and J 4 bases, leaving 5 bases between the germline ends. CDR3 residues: CASSLLPTGELFF. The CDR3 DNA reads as TGTGCCAGCAGCTTATTACCCACCGGGGAGCTGTTTTTT.

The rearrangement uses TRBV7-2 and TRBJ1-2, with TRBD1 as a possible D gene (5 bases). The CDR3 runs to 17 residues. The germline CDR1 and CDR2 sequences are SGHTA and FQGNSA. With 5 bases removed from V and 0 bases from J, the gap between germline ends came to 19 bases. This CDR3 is CASSLRRGVLSNYGYTF. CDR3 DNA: TGTGCCAGCAGCCTGAGACGGGGCGTCCTTTCTAACTATGGCTACACCTTC.

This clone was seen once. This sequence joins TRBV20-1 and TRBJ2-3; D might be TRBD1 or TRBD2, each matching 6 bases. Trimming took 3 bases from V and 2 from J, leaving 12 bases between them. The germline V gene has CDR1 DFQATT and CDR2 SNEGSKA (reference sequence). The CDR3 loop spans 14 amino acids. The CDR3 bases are TGCAGTGCTAGTTCCGGGGGCCTCACAGATACGCAGTATTTT. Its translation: CSASSGGLTDTQYF.

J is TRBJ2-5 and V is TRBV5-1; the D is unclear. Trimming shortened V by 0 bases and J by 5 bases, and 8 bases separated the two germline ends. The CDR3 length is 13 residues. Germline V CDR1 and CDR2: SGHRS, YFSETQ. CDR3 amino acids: CASSLAVGETQYF. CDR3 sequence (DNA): TGCGCCAGCAGCTTGGCCGTCGGGGAGACCCAGTACTTC.

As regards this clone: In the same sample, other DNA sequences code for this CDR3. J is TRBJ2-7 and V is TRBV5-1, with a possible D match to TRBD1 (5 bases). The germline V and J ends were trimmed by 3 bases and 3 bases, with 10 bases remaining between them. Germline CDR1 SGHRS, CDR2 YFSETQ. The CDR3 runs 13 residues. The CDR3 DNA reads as TGCGCCAGCAGCTCTGGGCAGGGCTACGAGCAGTACTTC. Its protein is CASSSGQGYEQYF. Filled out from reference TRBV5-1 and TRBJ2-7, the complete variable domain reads KAGVTQTPRYLIKTRGQQVTLSCSPISGHRSVSWYQQTPGQGLQFLFEYFSETQRNKGNFPGRFSGRQFSNSRSEMNVSTLELGDSALYLCASSSGQGYEQYFGPGTRLTVT.

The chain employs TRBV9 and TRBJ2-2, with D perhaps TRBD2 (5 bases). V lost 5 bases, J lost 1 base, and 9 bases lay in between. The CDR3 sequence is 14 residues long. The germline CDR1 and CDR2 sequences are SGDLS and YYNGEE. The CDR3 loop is CASRRTLNTGELFF. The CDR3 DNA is TGTGCCAGCAGAAGGACTTTGAACACCGGGGAGCTGTTTTTT.

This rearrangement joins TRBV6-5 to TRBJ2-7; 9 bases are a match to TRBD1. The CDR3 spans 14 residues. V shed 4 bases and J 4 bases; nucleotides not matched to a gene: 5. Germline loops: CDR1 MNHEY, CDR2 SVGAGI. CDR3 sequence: CASSSGQGPYEQYF. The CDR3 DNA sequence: TGTGCCAGCAGTTCGGGACAGGGCCCGTACGAGCAGTACTTC.

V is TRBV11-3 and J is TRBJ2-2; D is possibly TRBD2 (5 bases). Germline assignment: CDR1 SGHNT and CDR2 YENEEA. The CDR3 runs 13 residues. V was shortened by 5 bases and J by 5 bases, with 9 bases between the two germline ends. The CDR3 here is CASSAGPTGELFF. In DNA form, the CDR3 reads TGTGCCAGCAGCGCGGGTCCTACCGGGGAGCTGTTTTTT.

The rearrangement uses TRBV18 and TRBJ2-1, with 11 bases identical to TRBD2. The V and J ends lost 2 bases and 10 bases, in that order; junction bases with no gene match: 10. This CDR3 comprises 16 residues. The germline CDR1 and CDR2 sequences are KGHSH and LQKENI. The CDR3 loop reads CASSPNLAGGPGEQFF. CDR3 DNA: TGTGCCAGCTCACCAAACCTAGCGGGGGGACCAGGAGAGCAGTTCTTC.

CDR3 sequence: CAGGYRDPHNEQFF. Here the CDR3 DNA reads TGTGCCGGAGGTTACCGGGACCCCCACAATGAGCAGTTCTTC. This chain connects TRBV6-5 to TRBJ2-1, with D possibly being TRBD1 or TRBD2 (5 bases each). The CDR3 extends over 14 amino acids. Trimming shortened V by 11 bases and J by 5 bases, and 19 bases separated the two germline ends. Germline CDR1 and CDR2: MNHEY and SVGAGI.

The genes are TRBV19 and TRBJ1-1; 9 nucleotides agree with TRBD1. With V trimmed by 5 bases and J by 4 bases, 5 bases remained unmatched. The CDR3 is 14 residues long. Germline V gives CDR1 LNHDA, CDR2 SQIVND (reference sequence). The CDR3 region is CASSGRDRVTEAFF. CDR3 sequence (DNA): TGTGCCAGTAGTGGGAGGGACAGGGTCACTGAAGCTTTCTTT.

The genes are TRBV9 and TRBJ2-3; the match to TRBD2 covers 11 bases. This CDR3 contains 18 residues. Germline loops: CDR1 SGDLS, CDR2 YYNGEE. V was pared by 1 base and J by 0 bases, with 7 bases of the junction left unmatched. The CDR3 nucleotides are TGTGCCAGCAGCGTATTGCCCGGGACTAGCGGTAGCACAGATACGCAGTATTTT. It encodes CASSVLPGTSGSTDTQYF.

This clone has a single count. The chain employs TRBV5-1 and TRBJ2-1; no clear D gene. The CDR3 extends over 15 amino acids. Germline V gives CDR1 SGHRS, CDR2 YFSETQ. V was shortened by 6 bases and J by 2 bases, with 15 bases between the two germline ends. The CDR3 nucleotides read TGCGCCAGCAACTCAGCCAAGCGCGCCTACAATGAGCAGTTCTTC. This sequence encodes CASNSAKRAYNEQFF.

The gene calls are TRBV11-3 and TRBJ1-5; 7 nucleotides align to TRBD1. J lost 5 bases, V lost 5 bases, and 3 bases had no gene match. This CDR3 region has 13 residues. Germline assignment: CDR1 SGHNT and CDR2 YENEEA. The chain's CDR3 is CASSRQGDQPQHF. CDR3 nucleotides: TGTGCCAGCAGCCGACAGGGCGATCAGCCCCAGCATTTT.

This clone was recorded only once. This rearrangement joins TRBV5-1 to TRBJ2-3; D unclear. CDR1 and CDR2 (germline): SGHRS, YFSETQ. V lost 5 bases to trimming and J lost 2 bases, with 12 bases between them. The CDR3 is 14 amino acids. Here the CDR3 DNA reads TGCGCCAGCAGGGAACAGCCCAACACAGATACGCAGTATTTT. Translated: CASREQPNTDTQYF.

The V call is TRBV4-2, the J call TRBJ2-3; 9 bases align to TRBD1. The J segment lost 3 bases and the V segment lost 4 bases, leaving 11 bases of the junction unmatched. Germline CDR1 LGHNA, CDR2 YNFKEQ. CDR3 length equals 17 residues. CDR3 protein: CASSPQISGQGTDTQYF. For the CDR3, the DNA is TGTGCCAGCAGCCCACAAATCTCCGGACAGGGGACAGATACGCAGTATTTT.

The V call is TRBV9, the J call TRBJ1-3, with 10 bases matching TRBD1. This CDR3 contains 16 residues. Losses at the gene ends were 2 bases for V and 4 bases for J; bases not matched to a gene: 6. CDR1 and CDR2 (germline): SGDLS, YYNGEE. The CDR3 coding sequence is TGTGCCAGCAGCGTTTTGGGACAGGGGTCCGGAAACACCATATATTTT. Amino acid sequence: CASSVLGQGSGNTIYF.

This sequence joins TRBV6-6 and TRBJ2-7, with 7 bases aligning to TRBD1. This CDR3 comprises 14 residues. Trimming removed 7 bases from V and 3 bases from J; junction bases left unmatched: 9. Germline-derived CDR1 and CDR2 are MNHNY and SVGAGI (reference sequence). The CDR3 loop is CASTETGTDYEQYF. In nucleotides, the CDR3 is TGTGCCAGCACTGAAACGGGGACAGACTACGAGCAGTACTTC.